This passage covers 22 T cell receptor beta chains from one sample sequenced in a study of blood T cell repertoires in COVID-19. Libraries were prepared by immunoSEQ multiplex PCR; TCRdb keeps only in-frame clonotypes and omits some of them. The sample records more than 85,000 clones, over 75% being singletons. Sequencing was carried out using peripheral blood. These receptor sequences come from a woman aged 55-70 years with acute or convalescent COVID-19.

The J gene is TRBJ1-3, the V gene TRBV28; 7 bases agree with TRBD1. The CDR3 is made up of 15 amino acids. The V gene end was trimmed by 6 bases and the J gene end by 0 bases; junction bases not matched to a gene: 5. Germline-derived CDR1 and CDR2 are MDHEN and SYDVKM. The CDR3 DNA sequence: TGTGCCAGCAGAGGAGGGGGCTACTCTGGAAACACCATATATTTT. It yields the protein CASRGGGYSGNTIYF.

The gene calls are TRBV30 and TRBJ2-1, with 7 nucleotides matching TRBD1. Germline CDR1 and CDR2: GTSNPN and SVGIG (reference sequence). Trimming took 5 bases from V and 3 from J; bases not matched to a gene: 4. The CDR3 loop spans 13 amino acids. The CDR3: CAWETGNYNEQFF. The CDR3 DNA reads as TGTGCCTGGGAGACAGGGAACTACAATGAGCAGTTCTTC.

The genes are TRBV2 and TRBJ1-2; D not certain. Trimming pared 6 bases from V and 6 bases from J, leaving 14 bases between. The CDR3 sequence is 13 residues long. Germline CDR1 SNHLY, CDR2 FYNNEI. The chain's CDR3 is CASRREGEDGYTF. The DNA for the CDR3 is TGTGCCAGCAGAAGGGAGGGTGAAGATGGCTACACCTTC.

CDR3 protein: CASSFYEVAVETQYF. In DNA, the CDR3 is TGTGCCAGCAGCTTCTACGAGGTAGCGGTCGAGACCCAGTACTTC. The rearrangement joins TRBV11-3 to TRBJ2-5, with D maybe TRBD2 (6 bases). CDR1 is SGHNT, CDR2 YENEEA, per germline. The CDR3 spans 15 residues. V was cut by 3 bases and J by 5 bases, with 16 bases left in between.

This chain links TRBV30 with TRBJ1-5, with 7 bases aligning to TRBD1. The CDR3 runs to 17 residues. The junction had 15 bases not matched to a gene; V was cut back by 2 bases and J by 5 bases. Germline V gene lookup returns CDR1 GTSNPN and CDR2 SVGIG (reference sequence). In nucleotides, the CDR3 is TGTGCCTGGAGTCCCCGACAGGGATGGAGTAGTGATCAGCCCCAGCATTTT. Protein: CAWSPRQGWSSDQPQHF.

This clone occurred once. The chain combines TRBV18 with TRBJ1-5, with 7 bases matching TRBD1. This CDR3 is 16 amino acids long. Germline CDR1 reads KGHSH; CDR2 reads LQKENI. V dropped 1 base and J dropped 5; count of bases not matched to a gene: 8. The CDR3 here is CASSPLGGTGDQPQHF. The CDR3 coding sequence is TGTGCCAGCTCACCACTGGGGGGAACAGGGGATCAGCCCCAGCATTTT.

This CDR3 is CASRPHGSSLGSPLHF. The CDR3 bases are TGTGCCAGCAGACCCCATGGGAGCTCGTTGGGATCACCCCTCCACTTT. The rearrangement uses TRBV5-6 and TRBJ1-6; no reliable D call. The CDR3 is 16 residues long. V was shortened by 5 bases and J by 10 bases, with 22 bases between the two germline ends. Germline V gene sequence: CDR1 SGHDT, CDR2 YYEEEE.

This sequence joins TRBV10-3 and TRBJ2-3, with 8 positions matching TRBD2. This CDR3 region has 14 residues. Unmatched junction bases numbered 3, after V lost 7 bases and J lost 0 bases. The V gene's germline CDR1 is ENHRY and CDR2 SYGVKD. The CDR3 sequence: CAIKVAGSTDTQYF. The CDR3, as DNA: TGTGCCATCAAGGTAGCGGGAAGCACAGATACGCAGTATTTT.

The V gene is TRBV30, the J gene TRBJ2-7; the D gene is possibly TRBD2 (5 bases). The CDR3 extends over 15 amino acids. The V gene lost 0 bases and the J gene lost 0 bases, with 12 bases spanning the gap. Looked up from germline, CDR1 is GTSNPN and CDR2 is SVGIG (reference sequence). For the CDR3, the DNA is TGTGCCTGGAGTGTAGGGAAAAGCGGCTCCTACGAGCAGTACTTC. This sequence encodes CAWSVGKSGSYEQYF. The full variable domain, in which reference TRBV30 and TRBJ2-7 provide the parts outside the CDR3, is SQTIHQWPATLVQPVGSPLSLECTVEGTSNPNLYWYRQAAGRGLQLLFYSVGIGQISSEVPQNLSASRPQDRQFILSSKKLLLSDSGFYLCAWSVGKSGSYEQYFGPGTRLTVT.

The count of this clone is one. V is TRBV7-8 and J is TRBJ1-2; D is uncertain. The CDR3 has 13 residues. Per the germline V gene, CDR1 is SGHVS and CDR2 is FQNEAQ. The V end lost 8 bases, the J end lost 0 bases, and 10 bases lay between the germline ends. CDR3: CASAKSSNYGYTF. DNA for the CDR3: TGTGCCAGCGCGAAAAGCTCTAACTATGGCTACACCTTC.

The genes are TRBV7-9 and TRBJ2-7; 14 nucleotides match TRBD2. The length of the CDR3 is 15 residues. The germline V gene has CDR1 SEHNR and CDR2 FQNEAQ (reference sequence). Trimming took 11 bases from V and 8 from J; bases not matched to a gene: 14. The CDR3 reads CAGGLAGGTATKQYF. The CDR3 nucleotides read TGTGCCGGAGGACTAGCGGGAGGCACCGCTACAAAGCAGTACTTC.

As DNA, the CDR3 is TGTGCCAGCAATTCCGGGACAGGGGGTGAAAAACTGTTTTTT. Translated: CASNSGTGGEKLFF. The chain recombines TRBV27 with TRBJ1-4; 11 bases fit TRBD1. The V segment lost 7 bases and the J segment 7 bases; nucleotides outside the gene matches: 5. In germline, CDR1 is MNHEY, CDR2 SMNVEV (reference sequence). This CDR3 comprises 14 residues. Combining the CDR3 with reference TRBV27 and TRBJ1-4 gives the whole variable domain EAQVTQNPRYLITVTGKKLTVTCSQNMNHEYMSWYRQDPGLGLRQIYYSMNVEVTDKGDVPEGYKVSRKEKRNFPLILESPSPNQTSLYFCASNSGTGGEKLFFGSGTQLSVL.

The table lists this clone with a count of one. V and J are TRBV24-1 and TRBJ2-1; 10 bases agree with TRBD2. V lost 1 base to trimming and J lost 4 bases; unmatched junction nucleotides: 3. CDR1 is KGHDR and CDR2 is SFDVKD in the germline V gene. The CDR3 covers 16 residues. CDR3 residues: CATSDLAGGPYNEQFF. The CDR3 DNA reads as TGTGCCACCAGTGATTTAGCGGGAGGGCCTTACAATGAGCAGTTCTTC.

V is TRBV5-1 and J is TRBJ1-1; tentatively, D is TRBD1 (5 bases). CDR1 and CDR2 (germline): SGHRS, YFSETQ. Trimming removed 3 bases at V and 3 bases at J, with 12 bases between. The CDR3 is made up of 14 amino acids. CDR3 sequence: CASSWGDGDTEAFF. CDR3 coding DNA: TGCGCCAGCAGCTGGGGGGACGGGGACACTGAAGCTTTCTTT.

The V call is TRBV15, the J call TRBJ1-1, with D possibly being TRBD1 (5 bases). V was clipped by 3 bases and J by 6 bases, with 8 bases between them. Germline V gene lookup returns CDR1 LNHNV and CDR2 YYDKDF (reference sequence). There are 12 residues in the CDR3. CDR3 bases: TGTGCCACCAGCAGCGGACATTCTGAAGCTTTCTTT. This translates into CATSSGHSEAFF.

This rearrangement joins TRBV3-1 (or the pseudogene TRBV3-2) to TRBJ2-1; possibly TRBD2 for D (5 bases). Germline CDR1 and CDR2: LGHDT and YNNKEL (reference sequence). Trimming left V 4 bases short and J 4 bases short, with 17 bases between. The CDR3 runs to 16 residues. The CDR3 nucleotides are TGTGCCAGCAGCCTGATCCCCCGGCGGGTGTACAATGAGCAGTTCTTC. This sequence encodes CASSLIPRRVYNEQFF.

The chain joins TRBV30 to TRBJ2-7; D may be TRBD1 (5 bases). Trimming removed 2 bases at V and 4 bases at J, with 12 bases between. This CDR3 contains 13 residues. Germline V gene sequence: CDR1 GTSNPN, CDR2 SVGIG (reference sequence). The CDR3 loop is CAWSPGQSYEQYV. The CDR3 DNA reads TGTGCCTGGAGTCCCGGACAATCTTACGAGCAGTACGTC.

The rearrangement links TRBV30 to TRBJ2-7; D is uncertain. Germline CDR1 is GTSNPN and CDR2 is SVGIG (reference sequence). The CDR3 runs to 13 residues. With 3 bases removed from V and 3 bases from J, the gap between germline ends came to 12 bases. The CDR3 bases are TGTGCCTGGAGCCTAAGCGCAAGCTACGAGCAGTACTTC. This gives the protein CAWSLSASYEQYF. The whole variable domain, remainder taken from reference TRBV30 and TRBJ2-7, is SQTIHQWPATLVQPVGSPLSLECTVEGTSNPNLYWYRQAAGRGLQLLFYSVGIGQISSEVPQNLSASRPQDRQFILSSKKLLLSDSGFYLCAWSLSASYEQYFGPGTRLTVT.

This clone has a single count. The chain uses TRBV5-5 and TRBJ1-3, with 10 bases matching TRBD1. CDR1 and CDR2 (germline): SGHKS, YYEKEE (reference sequence). CDR3 length: 16 amino acids. The trim removed 5 bases at V and 4 bases at J, leaving 9 bases unmatched. CDR3 DNA: TGTGCCAGCAGTCCTGGACAGGGGGGAAACGGAAACACCATATATTTT. Protein sequence: CASSPGQGGNGNTIYF. Full variable domain (rest looked up from reference TRBV5-5 and TRBJ1-3): DAGVTQSPTHLIKTRGQQVTLRCSPISGHKSVSWYQQVLGQGPQFIFQYYEKEERGRGNFPDRFSARQFPNYSSELNVNALLLGDSALYLCASSPGQGGNGNTIYFGEGSWLTVV.

The V call is TRBV27, the J call TRBJ2-3, with 9 bases lining up with TRBD1. V gave up 7 bases and J gave up 2 bases; unmatched junction bases: 7. Germline V CDR1 and CDR2: MNHEY, SMNVEV (reference sequence). The length of the CDR3 is 15 residues. In DNA form, the CDR3 reads TGTGCCAGCAACCACGGACAGGGGATCACAGATACGCAGTATTTT. This translates into CASNHGQGITDTQYF.

The CDR3 nucleotides are TGTGCCGCAACGGAGGGAAAGGATACTGAAGCTTTCTTT. It encodes CAATEGKDTEAFF. The chain carries TRBV7-8 and TRBJ1-1; D gene ambiguous. The V gene lost 11 bases and the J gene lost 5 bases, with 18 bases spanning the gap. Germline V gives CDR1 SGHVS, CDR2 FQNEAQ. The CDR3 has 13 amino acids. The complete variable domain, with remaining parts taken from reference TRBV7-8 and TRBJ1-1, reads GAGVSQSPRYKVAKRGQDVALRCDPISGHVSLFWYQQALGQGPEFLTYFQNEAQLDKSGLPSDRFFAERPEGSVSTLKIQRTQQEDSAVYLCAATEGKDTEAFFGQGTRLTVV.

J is TRBJ2-7 and V is TRBV5-4; tentative D call: TRBD2 (5 bases). Between the trimmed V and J ends, which lost 0 bases and 7 bases, there was a span of 17 bases. The CDR3 is made up of 15 amino acids. The germline V gene has CDR1 SGHNT and CDR2 YYREEE (reference sequence). The CDR3 here is CASSLALVGSGEQYF. Here the CDR3 DNA reads TGTGCCAGCAGCTTGGCGTTAGTTGGGTCGGGGGAGCAGTACTTC.